This paragraph covers one T cell receptor beta chain sequence. Its antigen is undetermined. The authors isolated CD4+ T cells after about 10 days of culture. SARS-CoV-2 infected the person between March and December 2020, as confirmed by PCR. Participants each got two BNT162b2 or mRNA-1273 vaccine doses. The trim removed 4 bases at V and 1 base at J, leaving 8 bases unmatched. The CDR3 runs to 17 residues. Per the germline V gene, CDR1 is LGHDT and CDR2 is YNNKEL (reference sequence). The data stem from a study of vaccination effects on CD4 cells after COVID-19. Across the study: A few convalescent patients were sampled after vaccination (early and late).

The data were produced by immunoSEQ multiplex PCR, yet TCRdb's version contains in-frame clones alone and is incomplete. This table has some 46,000 clones, less than 85% appearing once. Points from the study as a whole: Clones of infection and vaccine origin contracted markedly late after vaccination.

The specimen comprised CD4+ T cells from PBMCs cultured without peptide, sampled after COVID-19 vaccination. The sequence was obtained from a human donor who had a prior SARS-CoV-2 infection. The chain recombines TRBV3-1 (or the pseudogene TRBV3-2) with TRBJ2-5; 11 positions match TRBD2. CDR3 amino acids: CASSLRLAGIRQETQYF. The CDR3 coding sequence is TGTGCCAGCAGCCTGAGACTAGCGGGAATTCGCCAAGAGACCCAGTACTTC.